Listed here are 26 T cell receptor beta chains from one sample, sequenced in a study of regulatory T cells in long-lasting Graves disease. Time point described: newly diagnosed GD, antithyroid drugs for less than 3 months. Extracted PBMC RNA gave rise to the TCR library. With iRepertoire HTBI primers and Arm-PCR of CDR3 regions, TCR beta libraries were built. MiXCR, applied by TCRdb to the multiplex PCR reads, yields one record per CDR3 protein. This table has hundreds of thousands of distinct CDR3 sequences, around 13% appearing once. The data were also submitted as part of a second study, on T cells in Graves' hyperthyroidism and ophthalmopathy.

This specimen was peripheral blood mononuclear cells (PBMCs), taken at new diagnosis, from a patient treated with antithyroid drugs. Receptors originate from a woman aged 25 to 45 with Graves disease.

CDR3 in amino acids: CASSVRRESYNEQFF. CDR3 nucleotides: TGTGCCAGCAGTGTTCGGCGGGAGTCCTACAATGAGCAGTTCTTC. This chain links TRBV2 with TRBJ2-1; 7 positions agree with TRBD2. Germline values: CDR1 SNHLY, CDR2 FYNNEI. The junction had 4 bases not matched to a gene; V was cut back by 4 bases and J by 1 base. The CDR3 contains 15 residues.

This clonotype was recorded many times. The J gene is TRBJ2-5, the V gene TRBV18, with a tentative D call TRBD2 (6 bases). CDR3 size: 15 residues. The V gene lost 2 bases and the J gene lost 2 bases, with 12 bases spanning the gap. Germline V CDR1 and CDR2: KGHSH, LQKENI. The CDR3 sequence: CASSPFSGDQETQYF. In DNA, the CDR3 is TGTGCCAGCTCACCATTCTCGGGGGATCAAGAGACCCAGTACTTC.

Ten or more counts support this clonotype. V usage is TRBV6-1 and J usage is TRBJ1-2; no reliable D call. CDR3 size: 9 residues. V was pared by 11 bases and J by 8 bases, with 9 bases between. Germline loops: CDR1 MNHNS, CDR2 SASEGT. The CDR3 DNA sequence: TGTGCCCTACCTTGCGGCTACACCTTC. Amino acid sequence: CALPCGYTF.

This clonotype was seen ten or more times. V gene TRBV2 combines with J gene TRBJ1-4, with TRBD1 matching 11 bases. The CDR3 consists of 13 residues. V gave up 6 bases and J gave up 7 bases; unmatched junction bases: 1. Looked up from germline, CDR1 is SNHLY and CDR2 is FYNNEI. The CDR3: CASSGTGGEKLFF. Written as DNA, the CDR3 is TGTGCCAGCAGCGGGACAGGGGGTGAAAAACTGTTTTTT.

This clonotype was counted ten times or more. CDR3 region: CASSQVQSTEAFF. The CDR3, as DNA: TGCGCCAGCAGCCAAGTTCAGAGCACTGAAGCTTTCTTT. The chain recombines TRBV4-3 with TRBJ1-1; unclear D gene. CDR1 and CDR2 from the germline V gene are LGHNA and YSLEER. The ends were cut back, 1 base at V and 4 bases at J, with 7 bases in the middle. The CDR3 sequence is 13 residues long.

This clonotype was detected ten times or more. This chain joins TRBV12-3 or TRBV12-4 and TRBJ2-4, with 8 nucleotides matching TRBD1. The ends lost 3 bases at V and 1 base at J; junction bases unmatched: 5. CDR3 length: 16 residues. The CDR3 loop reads CASSFGQGDAKNIQYF. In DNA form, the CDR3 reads TGTGCCAGCAGTTTCGGACAGGGTGACGCCAAAAACATTCAGTACTTC.

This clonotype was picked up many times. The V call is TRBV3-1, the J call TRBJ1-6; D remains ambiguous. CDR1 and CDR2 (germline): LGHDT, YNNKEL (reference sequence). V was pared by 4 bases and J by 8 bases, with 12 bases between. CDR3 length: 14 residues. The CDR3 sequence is CASSPSRADSPLHF. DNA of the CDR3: TGTGCCAGCAGCCCCTCCAGAGCTGATTCACCCCTCCACTTT.

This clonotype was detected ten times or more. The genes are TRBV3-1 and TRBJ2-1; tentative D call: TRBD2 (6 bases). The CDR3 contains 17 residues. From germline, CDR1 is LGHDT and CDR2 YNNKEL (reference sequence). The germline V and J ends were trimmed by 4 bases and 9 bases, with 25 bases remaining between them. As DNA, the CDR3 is TGTGCCAGCAGCCCCTGGGTAGCGGCCGCCTCACGGGGTGAGCAGTTCTTC. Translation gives CASSPWVAAASRGEQFF.

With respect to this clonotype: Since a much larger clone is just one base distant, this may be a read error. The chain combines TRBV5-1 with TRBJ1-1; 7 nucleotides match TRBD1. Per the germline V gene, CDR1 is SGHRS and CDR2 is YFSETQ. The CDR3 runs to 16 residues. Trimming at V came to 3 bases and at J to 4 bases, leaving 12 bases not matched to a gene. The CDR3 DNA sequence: TGCGCCAGCAGCTGGGGGGACAGAGGACGGGGCACTGAAGCTTTCTTT. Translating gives CASSWGDRGRGTEAFF.

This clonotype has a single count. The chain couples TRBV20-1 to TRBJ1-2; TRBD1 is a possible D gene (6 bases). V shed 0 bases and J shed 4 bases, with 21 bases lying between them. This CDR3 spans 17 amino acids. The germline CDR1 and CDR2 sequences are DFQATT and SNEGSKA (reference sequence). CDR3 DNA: TGCAGTGCTAGAGAGAACTTCCGCCTGGGGGCCTTCTATGGCTACACCTTC. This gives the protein CSARENFRLGAFYGYTF.

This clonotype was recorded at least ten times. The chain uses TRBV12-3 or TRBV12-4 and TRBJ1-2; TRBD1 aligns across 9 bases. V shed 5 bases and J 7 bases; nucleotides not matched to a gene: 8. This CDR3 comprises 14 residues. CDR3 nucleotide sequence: TGTGCCAGCAGTACCGAACAGGGGGCTCTTGGCTACACCTTC. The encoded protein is CASSTEQGALGYTF.

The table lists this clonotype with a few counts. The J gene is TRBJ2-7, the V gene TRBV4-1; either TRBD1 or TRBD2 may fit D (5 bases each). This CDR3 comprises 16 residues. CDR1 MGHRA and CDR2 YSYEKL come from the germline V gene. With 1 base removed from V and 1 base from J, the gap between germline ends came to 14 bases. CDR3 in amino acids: CASSQGGLTTSYEQYF. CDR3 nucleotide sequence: TGCGCCAGCAGCCAAGGGGGGTTGACTACTTCCTACGAGCAGTACTTC.

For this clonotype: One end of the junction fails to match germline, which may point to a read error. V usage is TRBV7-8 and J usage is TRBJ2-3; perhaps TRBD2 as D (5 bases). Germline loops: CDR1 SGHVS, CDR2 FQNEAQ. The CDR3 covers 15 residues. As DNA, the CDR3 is TGTGTCAGCAGCCAAAGGACTCGAACCACAGATACGCAGTATTTT. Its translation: CVSSQRTRTTDTQYF. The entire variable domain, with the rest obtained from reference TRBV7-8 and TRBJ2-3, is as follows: GAGVSQSPRYKVAKRGQDVALRCDPISGHVSLFWYQQALGQGPEFLTYFQNEAQLDKSGLPSDRFFAERPEGSVSTLKIQRTQQEDSAVYLCVSSQRTRTTDTQYFGPGTRLTVL.

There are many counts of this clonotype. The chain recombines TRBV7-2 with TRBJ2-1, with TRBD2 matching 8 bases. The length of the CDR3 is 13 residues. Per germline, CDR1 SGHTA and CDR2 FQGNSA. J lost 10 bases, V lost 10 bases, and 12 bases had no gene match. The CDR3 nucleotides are TGTGCCACTGGAGCGGGAGCAGGGCGCGAGCAGTTCTTC. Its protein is CATGAGAGREQFF.

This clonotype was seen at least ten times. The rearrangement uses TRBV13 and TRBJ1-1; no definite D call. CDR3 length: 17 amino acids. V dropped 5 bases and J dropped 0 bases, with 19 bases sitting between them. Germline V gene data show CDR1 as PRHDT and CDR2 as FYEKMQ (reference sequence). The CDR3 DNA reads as TGTGCCAGCAGCCAAGAAGCACGGCCCACAGTGAACACTGAAGCTTTCTTT. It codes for CASSQEARPTVNTEAFF.

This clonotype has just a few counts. The CDR3 loop is CASSLALGSPGTSKDTQYF. In DNA form, the CDR3 reads TGTGCCAGCAGTTTAGCTCTAGGTTCTCCGGGGACTAGCAAGGATACGCAGTATTTT. This sequence joins TRBV6-5 and TRBJ2-3; 9 bases are shared with TRBD2. The germline CDR1 and CDR2 sequences are MNHEY and SVGAGI. The CDR3 is 19 residues long. The junction had 20 bases not matched to a gene; V was cut back by 4 bases and J by 6 bases.

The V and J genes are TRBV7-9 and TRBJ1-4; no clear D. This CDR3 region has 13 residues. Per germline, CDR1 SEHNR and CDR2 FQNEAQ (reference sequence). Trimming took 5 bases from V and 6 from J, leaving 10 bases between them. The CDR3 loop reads CASSLLRDEKLFF. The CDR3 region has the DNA TGTGCCAGCAGCCTGCTCCGGGATGAAAAACTGTTTTTT.

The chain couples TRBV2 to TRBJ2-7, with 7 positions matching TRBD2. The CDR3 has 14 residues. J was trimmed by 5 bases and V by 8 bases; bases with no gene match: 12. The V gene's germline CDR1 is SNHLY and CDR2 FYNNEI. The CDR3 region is CASRGGSVIDEQYF. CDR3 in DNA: TGTGCCAGCCGTGGCGGGAGTGTTATAGACGAGCAGTACTTC.

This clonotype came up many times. Here the CDR3 reads CASSPSEGMRAFF. CDR3 DNA sequence: TGTGCCAGCTCACCTTCGGAGGGAATGAGAGCTTTCTTT. This chain joins TRBV18 and TRBJ1-1; D is uncertain. Trimming pared 3 bases from V and 10 bases from J, leaving 15 bases between. Germline V gives CDR1 KGHSH, CDR2 LQKENI. The CDR3 sequence is 13 residues long.

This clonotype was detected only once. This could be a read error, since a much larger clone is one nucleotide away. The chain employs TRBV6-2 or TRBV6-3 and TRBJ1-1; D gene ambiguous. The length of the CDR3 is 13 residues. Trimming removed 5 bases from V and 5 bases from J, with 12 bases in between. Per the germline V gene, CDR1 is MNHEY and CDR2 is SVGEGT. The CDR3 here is CASSETGETEAFF. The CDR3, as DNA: TGTGCCAGCAGTGAGACCGGGGAAACTGAAGCTTTCTTT.

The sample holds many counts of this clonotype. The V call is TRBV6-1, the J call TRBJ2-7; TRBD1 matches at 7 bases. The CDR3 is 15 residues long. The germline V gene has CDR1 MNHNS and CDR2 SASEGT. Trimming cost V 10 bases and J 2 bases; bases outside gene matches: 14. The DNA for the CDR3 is TGTGCCACCAACAGGCCGGGACAGATGACCTACGAGCAGTACTTC. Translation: CATNRPGQMTYEQYF.

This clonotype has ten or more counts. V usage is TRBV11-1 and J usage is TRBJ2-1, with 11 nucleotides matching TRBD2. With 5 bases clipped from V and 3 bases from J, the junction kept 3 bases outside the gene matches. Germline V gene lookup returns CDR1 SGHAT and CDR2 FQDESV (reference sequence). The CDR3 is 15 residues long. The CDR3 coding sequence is TGTGCCAGCAGCGCGGGACTAGCGGACTACAATGAGCAGTTCTTC. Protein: CASSAGLADYNEQFF.

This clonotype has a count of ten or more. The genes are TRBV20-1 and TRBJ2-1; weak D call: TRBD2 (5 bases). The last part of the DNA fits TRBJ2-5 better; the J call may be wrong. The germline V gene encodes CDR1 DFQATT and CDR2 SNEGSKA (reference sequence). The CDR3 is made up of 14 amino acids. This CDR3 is CSARAGAAGETQYF. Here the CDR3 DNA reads TGCAGTGCTAGAGCCGGAGCGGCGGGAGAGACCCAGTACTTC.

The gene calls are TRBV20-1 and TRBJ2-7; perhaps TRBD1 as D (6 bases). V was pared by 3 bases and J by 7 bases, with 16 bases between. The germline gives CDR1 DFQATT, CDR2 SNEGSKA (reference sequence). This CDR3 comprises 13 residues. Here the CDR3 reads CSASKQGVGEQYF. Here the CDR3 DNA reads TGCAGTGCTAGTAAACAGGGCGTGGGGGAGCAGTACTTC.

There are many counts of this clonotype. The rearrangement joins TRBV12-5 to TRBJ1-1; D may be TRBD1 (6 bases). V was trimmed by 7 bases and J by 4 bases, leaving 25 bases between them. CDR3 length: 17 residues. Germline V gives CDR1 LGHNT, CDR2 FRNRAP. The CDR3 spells CASALRTAPSTGTEAFF. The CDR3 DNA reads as TGTGCTAGTGCCCTGCGGACAGCTCCTAGCACGGGCACTGAAGCTTTCTTT.

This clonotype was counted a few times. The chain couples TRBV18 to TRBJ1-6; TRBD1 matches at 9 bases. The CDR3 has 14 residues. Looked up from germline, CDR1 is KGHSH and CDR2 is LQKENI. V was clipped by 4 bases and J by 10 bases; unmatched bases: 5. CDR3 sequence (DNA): TGTGCCAGCTCACAGACAGGGGGTCGATCACCCCTCCACTTT. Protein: CASSQTGGRSPLHF. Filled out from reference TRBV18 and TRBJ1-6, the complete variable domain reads NAGVMQNPRHLVRRRGQEARLRCSPMKGHSHVYWYRQLPEEGLKFMVYLQKENIIDESGMPKERFSAEFPKEGPSILRIQQVVRGDSAAYFCASSQTGGRSPLHFGNGTRLTVT.